The 19 T cell receptor beta chains below all came from one sample that was sequenced in a study of cytomegalovirus exposure and HLA in healthy donors. The PCR contained 60 Vbeta and 13 Jbeta primers. Produced via immunoSEQ multiplex PCR; TCRdb's table is partial and in-frame only. Recorded for this sample: about 210,000 clones. Sample: PBMCs. Receptor source: a woman aged 25 to 39 in good health and CMV-seropositive.

The J gene is TRBJ2-1, the V gene TRBV5-1, with 9 nucleotides matching TRBD2. In germline, CDR1 is SGHRS, CDR2 YFSETQ. This CDR3 spans 14 amino acids. V lost 0 bases, J lost 12 bases, and 7 bases stayed unmatched. The CDR3 region has the DNA TGCGCCAGCAGCTTGGTAGCGGGAGATTTATGGCAGTTCTTC. Its translation is CASSLVAGDLWQFF.

In the case of this clone: Distinct nucleotide sequences in the sample also encode this CDR3. This chain links TRBV19 with TRBJ1-4; the D gene is possibly TRBD1 (5 bases). CDR3 length: 14 residues. Germline V gives CDR1 LNHDA, CDR2 SQIVND (reference sequence). The V end lost 3 bases, the J end lost 4 bases, and 9 bases lay between the germline ends. The CDR3 nucleotides read TGTGCCAGTAGTATTACAGGTTTTAATGAAAAACTGTTTTTT. Protein sequence: CASSITGFNEKLFF.

The V gene is TRBV6-5, the J gene TRBJ2-5; D may be TRBD1 (6 bases). With 6 bases removed from V and 4 bases from J, the gap between germline ends came to 15 bases. In germline, CDR1 is MNHEY, CDR2 SVGAGI. This CDR3 spans 14 amino acids. CDR3: CASSPTGIAETQYF. The CDR3 DNA reads as TGTGCCAGCAGCCCAACAGGGATAGCAGAGACCCAGTACTTC.

The V gene is TRBV4-1, the J gene TRBJ2-2; TRBD2 matches 8 bases. V was clipped by 4 bases and J by 6 bases; unmatched bases: 7. The CDR3 runs 15 residues. Germline V lookup: CDR1 MGHRA, CDR2 YSYEKL. The CDR3 protein is CASSPGLANAGELFF. The DNA for the CDR3 is TGCGCCAGCAGCCCCGGACTAGCAAACGCCGGGGAGCTGTTTTTT.

The chain recombines TRBV11-2 with TRBJ2-7; a possible D gene is TRBD2 (6 bases). Germline loops: CDR1 SGHAT, CDR2 FQNNGV. V lost 2 bases to trimming and J lost 2 bases, with 10 bases between them. The CDR3 spans 14 residues. The CDR3 bases are TGTGCCAGCAGCTTATTAACGGGGGCCTACGAGCAGTACTTC. Residues: CASSLLTGAYEQYF.

The chain couples TRBV19 to TRBJ1-1; D unresolved. The V gene's germline CDR1 is LNHDA and CDR2 SQIVND (reference sequence). V was clipped by 3 bases and J by 0 bases, with 11 bases between them. The CDR3 contains 15 residues. CDR3 bases: TGTGCCAGTAGTATTTCTGGCTTCTTGAACACTGAAGCTTTCTTT. Amino acids: CASSISGFLNTEAFF.

The CDR3 here is CASRPPFGGKSYNEQFF. CDR3 in DNA: TGTGCCAGCAGACCCCCCTTTGGGGGCAAGTCATACAATGAGCAGTTCTTC. The chain employs TRBV28 and TRBJ2-1; weak D call: TRBD1 (6 bases). CDR1 and CDR2 from the germline V gene are MDHEN and SYDVKM. The CDR3 has 17 amino acids. Trimming removed 6 bases at V and 4 bases at J, with 22 bases between.

The chain couples TRBV5-6 to TRBJ1-2; D unclear. With 4 bases removed from V and 4 bases from J, the gap between germline ends came to 14 bases. Germline CDR1 reads SGHDT; CDR2 reads YYEEEE. CDR3 length: 14 amino acids. The CDR3 loop reads CASSLGSSSYGYTF. For the CDR3, the DNA is TGTGCCAGCAGCCTAGGGAGCTCCAGCTATGGCTACACCTTC.

This chain joins TRBV7-9 and TRBJ2-6; unclear D gene. The germline V gene encodes CDR1 SEHNR and CDR2 FQNEAQ (reference sequence). CDR3 length equals 16 residues. Trimming stripped 1 base from V and 3 bases from J, with 10 bases between. The DNA of the CDR3 is TGTGCCAGCAGCTTAGGGCCGATCCGTGGGGCCAACGTCCTGACTTTC. This sequence encodes CASSLGPIRGANVLTF.

The V call is TRBV5-1, the J call TRBJ2-2; tentatively, D is TRBD1 (7 bases). Trimming took off 3 bases at V and 4 bases at J, with 13 bases between the two ends. Per the germline V gene, CDR1 is SGHRS and CDR2 is YFSETQ. The CDR3 has 15 amino acids. The CDR3 spells CASSWRQGGTGELFF. CDR3 sequence (DNA): TGCGCCAGCAGCTGGAGACAGGGAGGCACCGGGGAGCTGTTTTTT.

The chain combines TRBV15 with TRBJ1-5, with D perhaps matching TRBD1 (5 bases). Germline-derived CDR1 and CDR2 are LNHNV and YYDKDF (reference sequence). V lost 1 base to trimming and J lost 2 bases, with 9 bases between them. This CDR3 contains 15 residues. The CDR3 reads CATSRATRGNQPQHF. In DNA, the CDR3 is TGTGCCACCAGCAGAGCGACCAGGGGCAATCAGCCCCAGCATTTT.

This rearrangement joins TRBV6-1 to TRBJ1-1; no clear D. The germline gives CDR1 MNHNS, CDR2 SASEGT. The CDR3 length is 14 residues. V lost 3 bases, J lost 6 bases, and 14 bases lay in between. The CDR3: CASSEAPEYAEAFF. CDR3 coding DNA: TGTGCCAGCAGTGAGGCCCCCGAATACGCTGAAGCTTTCTTT.

The chain is built from TRBV9 and TRBJ2-2, with D maybe TRBD2 (6 bases). This CDR3 region has 16 residues. V was cut by 2 bases and J by 4 bases, with 15 bases left in between. The germline V gene encodes CDR1 SGDLS and CDR2 YYNGEE. CDR3 nucleotide sequence: TGTGCCAGCAGCGTGGGGGGAATGGGACCCACCGGGGAGCTGTTTTTT. Translating gives CASSVGGMGPTGELFF.

The V call is TRBV2, the J call TRBJ1-1; a possible D gene is TRBD1 (6 bases). The V gene lost 6 bases and the J gene lost 9 bases, with 17 bases spanning the gap. Germline values: CDR1 SNHLY, CDR2 FYNNEI. This CDR3 is built from 13 residues. Written as DNA, the CDR3 is TGTGCCAGCAGAGATGCCGTAGGACAGAAAGCTTTCTTT. Protein sequence: CASRDAVGQKAFF.

The V gene is TRBV5-4, the J gene TRBJ2-7, with 14 positions matching TRBD2. V lost 4 bases to trimming and J lost 3 bases; unmatched junction nucleotides: 3. The CDR3 totals 15 residues. Germline lookup yields CDR1 SGHNT and CDR2 YYREEE (reference sequence). The chain's CDR3 is CASSTGLAGVYEQYF. In nucleotides, the CDR3 is TGTGCCAGCAGCACGGGACTAGCGGGAGTCTACGAGCAGTACTTC. Based on the CDR3 plus reference TRBV5-4 and TRBJ2-7, the full variable domain is ETGVTQSPTHLIKTRGQQVTLRCSSQSGHNTVSWYQQALGQGPQFIFQYYREEENGRGNFPPRFSGLQFPNYSSELNVNALELDDSALYLCASSTGLAGVYEQYFGPGTRLTVT.

The chain is built from TRBV18 and TRBJ2-2; 14 nucleotides line up with TRBD2. V dropped 0 bases and J dropped 6; count of bases not matched to a gene: 9. Germline V lookup: CDR1 KGHSH, CDR2 LQKENI. CDR3 length equals 19 residues. The CDR3 loop is CASSPPVGLAGAPPGELFF. DNA for the CDR3: TGTGCCAGCTCACCACCTGTGGGACTAGCGGGGGCCCCCCCCGGGGAGCTGTTTTTT.

CDR3 nucleotide sequence: TGTGCCAGCAGCTTAGGCCGGACAGGGTTCTCGGAGACCCAGTACTTC. Translating it yields CASSLGRTGFSETQYF. V is TRBV7-9 and J is TRBJ2-5; 8 bases fit TRBD1. The CDR3 runs to 16 residues. The germline CDR1 and CDR2 sequences are SEHNR and FQNEAQ (reference sequence). Trimming at V came to 1 base and at J to 5 bases, leaving 9 bases not matched to a gene.

The rearrangement uses TRBV7-2 and TRBJ2-7; a possible D gene is TRBD2 (6 bases). This CDR3 region has 15 residues. Germline assignment: CDR1 SGHTA and CDR2 FQGNSA. The V gene lost 5 bases and the J gene lost 0 bases, with 14 bases spanning the gap. The CDR3 loop is CASSNPHGGSYEQYF. The CDR3 nucleotides are TGTGCCAGCAGCAACCCACACGGGGGCTCCTACGAGCAGTACTTC.

The CDR3 nucleotides read TGTGCCAGTAGTATAACTAGCGGGGCCGATACCTACTTC. Translating it yields CASSITSGADTYF. The chain uses TRBV19 and TRBJ2-7; 10 bases match TRBD2. CDR3 length equals 13 residues. V trimming: 2 bases; J trimming: 13 bases; junction bases outside the gene matches: 8. CDR1 and CDR2 from the germline V gene are LNHDA and SQIVND (reference sequence).